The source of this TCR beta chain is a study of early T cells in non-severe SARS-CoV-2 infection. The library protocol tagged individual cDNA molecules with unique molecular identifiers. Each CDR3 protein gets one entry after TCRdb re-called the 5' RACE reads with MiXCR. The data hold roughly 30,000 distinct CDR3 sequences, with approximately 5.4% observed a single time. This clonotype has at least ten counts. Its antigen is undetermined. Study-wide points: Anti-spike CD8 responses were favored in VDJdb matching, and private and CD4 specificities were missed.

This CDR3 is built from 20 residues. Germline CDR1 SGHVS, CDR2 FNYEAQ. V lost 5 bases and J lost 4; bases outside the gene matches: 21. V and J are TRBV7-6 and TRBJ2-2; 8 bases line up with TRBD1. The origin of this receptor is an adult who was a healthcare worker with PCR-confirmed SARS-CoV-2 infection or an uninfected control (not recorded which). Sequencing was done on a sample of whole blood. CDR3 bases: TGTGCCAGCAGCCCCCGAGTGGGGACAGGCCCATCTTCCCCCACCGGGGAGCTGTTTTTT. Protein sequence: CASSPRVGTGPSSPTGELFF.